This T cell receptor (beta chain) is from a study of vaccination and CD4 T cells after COVID-19. This clonotype has only a few counts. As yet, its antigen is unknown. The CDR3 covers 12 residues. V was trimmed by 0 bases and J by 10 bases, leaving 12 bases between them. Germline loops: CDR1 GTSNPN, CDR2 SVGIG (reference sequence). Treatment noted: approximately 10-day PBMC culture with coronavirus spike peptide pools or control peptides (ViraFEST assay). General study findings and limits: No early post-infection timepoints were studied, and convalescent patients studied were relatively few.

The Oncomine TCR Beta short-read assay was applied to DNA of cultured CD4+ T cells. TCRdb passed the PCR reads through MiXCR, listing each CDR3 protein once. The sample consists of around 13,000 distinct CDR3 sequences, approximately 56% of them appearing once. V is TRBV30 and J is TRBJ1-2; D unclear. Sample: CD4+ T cells from blood, cultured in vitro. The TCR originated in a human donor who had recovered from COVID-19. The DNA for the CDR3 is TGTGCCTGGAGTGTAACGGCCTGGTCCTACACCTTC. It yields the protein CAWSVTAWSYTF.